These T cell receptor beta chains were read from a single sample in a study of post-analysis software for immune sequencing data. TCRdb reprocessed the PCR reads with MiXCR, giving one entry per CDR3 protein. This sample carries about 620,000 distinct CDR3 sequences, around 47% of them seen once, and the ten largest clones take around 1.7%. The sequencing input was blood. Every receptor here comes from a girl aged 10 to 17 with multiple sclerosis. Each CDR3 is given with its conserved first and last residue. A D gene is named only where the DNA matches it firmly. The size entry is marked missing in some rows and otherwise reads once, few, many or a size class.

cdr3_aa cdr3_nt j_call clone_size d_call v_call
CASSFGTSGTNEQFF TGTGCTAGCAGCTTCGGGACTAGCGGGACTAATGAGCAGTTCTTC TRBJ2-1 . TRBD2 TRBV7-7
CATSRGKAPNYGYTF TGTGCCACCAGCAGAGGGAAAGCGCCTAACTATGGCTACACCTTC TRBJ1-2 few . TRBV15
CATAQTKGDEQYF TGCGCCACTGCCCAGACGAAGGGCGACGAGCAGTACTTC TRBJ2-7 few . TRBV4-1
CASSLAGRQGAQRETQYF TGTGCCAGCAGCTTAGCGGGAAGACAGGGGGCGCAGCGGGAGACCCAGTACTTC TRBJ2-5 . TRBD1 TRBV7-8
CACSSAFGGTQYF TGTGCCTGCTCTTCAGCCTTCGGGGGGACCCAGTACTTC TRBJ2-5 . . TRBV30
CASTQGMGQQETQYF TGTGCCAGCACTCAGGGGATGGGGCAGCAAGAGACCCAGTACTTC TRBJ2-5 . . TRBV2
CASRTAGLQETQYF TGTGCCAGCAGAACAGCGGGGCTCCAAGAGACCCAGTACTTC TRBJ2-5 . TRBD2 TRBV7-8
CASSEAYTTSTDTQYF TGTGCCAGCAGTGAAGCCTACACCACTAGCACAGATACGCAGTATTTT TRBJ2-3 . . TRBV6-1
CATNFDRVSNQPQHF TGTGCCACCAACTTTGACAGGGTGAGCAATCAGCCCCAGCATTTT TRBJ1-5 . TRBD1 TRBV15
CASSYHRSPGGDQPQHF TGTGCCAGCAGCTACCACAGAAGTCCAGGAGGGGATCAGCCCCAGCATTTT TRBJ1-5 . . TRBV7-2
CASSVDTDTQYF TGTGCCAGCAGTGTGGATACAGATACGCAGTATTTT TRBJ2-3 . . TRBV2
CAWSPFGTGWSDTQYF TGTGCCTGGAGTCCTTTCGGGACAGGGTGGTCAGATACGCAGTATTTT TRBJ2-3 . TRBD1 TRBV30
CASRERQGSDEQFF TGTGCCAGCAGGGAGAGACAGGGGTCGGATGAGCAGTTCTTC TRBJ2-1 few TRBD1 TRBV2
CASSALPGLGTNTGELFF TGTGCCAGCTCCGCACTTCCCGGGTTAGGAACGAACACCGGGGAGCTGTTTTTT TRBJ2-2 . . TRBV18
CASSLSSGRNSNEQFF TGTGCCAGCAGCCTATCTAGCGGGAGAAACAGCAATGAGCAGTTCTTC TRBJ2-1 few TRBD2 TRBV4-2
CSVVDTIPETQYF TGCAGCGTTGTGGACACTATCCCGGAGACCCAGTACTTC TRBJ2-5 few . TRBV29-1
CASRLGAGPTDTQYF TGTGCCAGCAGGTTAGGGGCAGGGCCCACAGATACGCAGTATTTT TRBJ2-3 . . TRBV6-5
CATRIGGSAGYTF TGCGCCACCCGAATCGGGGGATCGGCTGGCTACACCTTC TRBJ1-2 few . TRBV5-1
CASSQVEAQSHEQYF TGCGCCAGCAGCCAAGTTGAGGCCCAAAGCCACGAGCAGTACTTC TRBJ2-7 . . TRBV4-1
CASSPRTSVQGQFF TGTGCCAGCAGCCCGAGGACTAGCGTTCAGGGGCAGTTCTTC TRBJ2-1 . TRBD2 TRBV13
CASSQRLDQPSYNEQFF TGTGCCAGCAGCCAACGACTGGACCAACCCTCCTACAATGAGCAGTTCTTC TRBJ2-1 few . TRBV4-2
CASSLEQGHSPLHF TGTGCCAGCAGCTTAGAACAGGGGCACTCACCCCTCCACTTT TRBJ1-6 few TRBD1 TRBV7-9
CASSKGTGVGYTF TGTGCCAGCAGCAAGGGGACAGGGGTCGGCTACACCTTC TRBJ1-2 . TRBD1 TRBV13